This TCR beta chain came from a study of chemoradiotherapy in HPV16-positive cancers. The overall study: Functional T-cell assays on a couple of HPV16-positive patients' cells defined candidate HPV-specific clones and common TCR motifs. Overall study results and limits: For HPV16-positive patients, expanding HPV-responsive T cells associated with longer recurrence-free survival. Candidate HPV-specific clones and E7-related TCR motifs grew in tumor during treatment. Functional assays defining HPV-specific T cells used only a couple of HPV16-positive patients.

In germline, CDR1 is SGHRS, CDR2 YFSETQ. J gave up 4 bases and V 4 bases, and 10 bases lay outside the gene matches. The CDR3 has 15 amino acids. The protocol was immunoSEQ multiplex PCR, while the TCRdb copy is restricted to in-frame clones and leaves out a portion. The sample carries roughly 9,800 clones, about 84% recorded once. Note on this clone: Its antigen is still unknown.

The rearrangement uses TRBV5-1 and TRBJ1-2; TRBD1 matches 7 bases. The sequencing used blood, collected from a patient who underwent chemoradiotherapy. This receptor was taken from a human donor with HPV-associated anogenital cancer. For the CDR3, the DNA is TGCGCCAGCAGCGAGGACGGACAGGCGGTCTATGGCTACACCTTC. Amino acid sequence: CASSEDGQAVYGYTF.